This T cell receptor beta chain was captured in a study of T cell responses to AZD1222 COVID-19 vaccine. Study-level findings and limits: Across the whole spike, CD4 TCRs peaked at regions 160-218 and 743-854. Just a handful of AZD1222 recipients tested seropositive at baseline.

Measured with immunoSEQ multiplex PCR; TCRdb has only the in-frame clones, and not every one. Found here are approximately 170,000 clones, 70% to 90% of them singletons; the top ten hold around 1%. Points on this clone: Antigen unknown.

This CDR3 comprises 12 residues. CDR1 and CDR2 from the germline V gene are MNHEY and SMNVEV (reference sequence). Trimming left V 4 bases short and J 4 bases short, with 7 bases between. This sequence was found in an adult who received the AZD1222 COVID-19 vaccine. This chain joins TRBV27 and TRBJ1-2; no clear D. The starting material was peripheral blood, obtained 28 days after the second AZD1222 dose. The DNA for the CDR3 is TGTGCCAGCAGTTCTAAGGGCTATGGCTACACCTTC. Its translation is CASSSKGYGYTF.